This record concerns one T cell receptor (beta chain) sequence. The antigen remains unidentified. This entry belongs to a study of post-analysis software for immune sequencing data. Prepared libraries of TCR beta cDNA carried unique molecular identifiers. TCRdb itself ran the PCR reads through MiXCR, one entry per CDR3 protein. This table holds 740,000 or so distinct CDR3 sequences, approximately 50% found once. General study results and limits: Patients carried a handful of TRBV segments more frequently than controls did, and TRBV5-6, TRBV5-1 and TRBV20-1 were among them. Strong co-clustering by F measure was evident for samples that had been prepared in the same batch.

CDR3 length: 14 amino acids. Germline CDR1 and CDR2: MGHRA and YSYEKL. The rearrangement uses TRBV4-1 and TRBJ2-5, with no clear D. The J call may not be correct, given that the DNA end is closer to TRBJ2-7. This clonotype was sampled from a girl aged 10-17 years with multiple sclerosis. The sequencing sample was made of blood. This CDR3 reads CASSQVGRIREQYF. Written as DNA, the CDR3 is TGCGCCAGCAGCCAGGTGGGAAGGATCCGCGAGCAGTACTTC.